Presented here are 2 T cell receptor beta chains from one specimen sequenced in a study of response to subunit inactivated influenza vaccine. Each CDR3 protein gets one entry after TCRdb re-called the RT-PCR reads with MiXCR. The table includes more than 550,000 distinct CDR3 sequences, about 11% detected once. In addition, the sample was reused for a study of T cells expressing NK-cell markers. From that paper: UMIs accompanied the 5'RACE template switching by which TCR beta cDNA was made.

Sequenced here: PBMCs from blood, sampled on the day of vaccination. The source is a man aged 50 to 60 who received an inactivated influenza vaccine.

This clonotype turned up a few times. The chain recombines TRBV28 with TRBJ2-1; 10 bases match TRBD1. Germline CDR1 is MDHEN and CDR2 is SYDVKM. V was clipped by 3 bases and J by 6 bases; unmatched bases: 5. The CDR3 has 15 residues. CDR3 DNA sequence: TGTGCCAGCAGTTTTAGGACAGGGGGATCCAATGAGCAGTTCTTC. This sequence encodes CASSFRTGGSNEQFF.

This clonotype was counted between two and nine times. The genes are TRBV4-2 and TRBJ2-7, with no clear D. CDR1 and CDR2 (germline): LGHNA, YNFKEQ. This CDR3 has 13 residues. The ends were cut back, 0 bases at V and 4 bases at J, with 7 bases in the middle. The CDR3 DNA reads as TGTGCCAGCAGCCAAGATCAGCTGTACGAGCAGTACTTC. This gives the protein CASSQDQLYEQYF.